Included here is one TCR beta chain sequence, with context. The sample holds many counts of this clonotype. The specificity of this receptor is unknown. Per-base quality was not reported, and no clone a single base away is much larger than it. The library was prepared using 5' RACE. Instrument on record: NextSeq 500. In the TCR library protocol, a unique molecular identifier was attached to each TCR cDNA molecule so that PCR and sequencing errors could be corrected. Turning to the authors' computational methods: TCR identification, UMI-based error correction and CDR3 extraction were all carried out with Decombinator tools. Expanded TCRs were defined as those above a frequency of 2 per 1,000, corresponding to the top 1% of the tumor frequency distribution. Rényi diversity was computed with the R vegan package after subsampling each repertoire 100 times to 5,000 TCRs. To build CDR3 similarity networks, amino acid triplet string-kernel similarity was used, and CDR3s were connected when their pairwise similarity was above 0.82. TCRdb reran the public reads through fastp at Q25 and MiXCR, keeping productive beta chains. One record per CDR3 amino acid sequence lists the most common genes and DNA. The V and J calls shown here were made by TCRdb, not taken from the authors' results. Present in this sample are more than 45,000 distinct CDR3 sequences, approximately 5% of which were seen just once. The ten largest clones add up to 11% of the sample.

This specimen comes from a study of spatial heterogeneity in lung cancer (dated by TCRdb to between 2018 and 2021). Describing the broader study: Beta-chain transcripts were consistently detected in greater numbers than alpha-chain transcripts, which likely reflects a higher abundance of beta-chain transcripts. At surgery, 200 or so tumor regions, fewer than 85 matched nontumor lung samples and 56 PBMC samples were TCR-sequenced for both alpha and beta chains. The study quantitatively compared TCR alpha and beta repertoires across multiple tumor regions, matched nontumor lung and blood in non-small cell lung cancer. In the raw uncorrected reads, each unique combination of TCR and UMI appeared on average more than ten times. Nonsynonymous mutation counts, determined by whole-exome sequencing of tumor tissue, were related to TCR repertoire features.

Paper-wide results and their limitations: Additional single-cell paired TCR alpha and beta sequencing was considered necessary to confirm, at a functional level, the hypothesis that regional TCRs recognize regional mutations. Ubiquitous expanded tumor TCRs were detected in blood more often at tumor resection than at routine follow-up.

Reading the germline V gene (reference sequence) gives CDR1 LGHDT and CDR2 YNNKEL. The V end loses 3 bases and the J end loses 3 bases, and a stretch of 8 bases separates them. Reading from cysteine to phenylalanine, the CDR3 counts 13 amino acids. Solely the CDR3 DNA is kept, with 39 bases framed from the first base. Reading the label with the study, this specimen's time point is: sample taken at primary tumor resection. Donors were over 60 patients with early-stage, untreated non-small cell lung cancer from the lung TRACERx cohort. TCR sequencing used whole RNA extracted from tumor and nontumor lung tissue, or from cryopreserved PBMC samples, without cell sorting. A patient was chosen for TCR sequencing only when enough RNA was available from at least two tumor regions.

This receptor was obtained from a male donor with early-stage non-small cell lung cancer. Here the sequenced sample was PBMCs, taken at surgery. The chain joins TRBV3-1 to TRBJ2-5; a confident D gene designation cannot be given. The sequenced DNA: TGTGCCAGCAGCCAGCATACAGAAGAGACCCAGTACTTC. This sequence encodes CASSQHTEETQYF.